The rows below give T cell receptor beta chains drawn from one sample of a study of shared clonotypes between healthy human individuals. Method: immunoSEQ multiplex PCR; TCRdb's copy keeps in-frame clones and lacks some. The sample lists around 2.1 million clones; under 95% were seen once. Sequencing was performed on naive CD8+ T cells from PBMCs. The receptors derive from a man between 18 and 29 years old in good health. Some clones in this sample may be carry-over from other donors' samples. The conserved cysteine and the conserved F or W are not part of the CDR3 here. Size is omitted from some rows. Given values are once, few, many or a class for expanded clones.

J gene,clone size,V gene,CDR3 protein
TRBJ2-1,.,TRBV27,ASTSLRISSYNEQF
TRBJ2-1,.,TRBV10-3,AISWGQAKREGNEQF
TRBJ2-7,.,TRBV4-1,ASSQLGTGAEQY
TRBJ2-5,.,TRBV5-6,ASSPSGKWETQY
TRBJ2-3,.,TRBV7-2,ASSNGRWDTQY
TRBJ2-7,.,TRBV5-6,ASSYGVAGVRYEQY
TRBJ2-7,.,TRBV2,ATRDRGLNEQY
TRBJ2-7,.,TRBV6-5,ASSSGLAEDYEQY
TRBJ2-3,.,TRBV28,ASSPRTRLGDTQY
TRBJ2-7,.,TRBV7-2,ASSPRTGAYEQY
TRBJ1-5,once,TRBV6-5,ASSEGVGNQPQH
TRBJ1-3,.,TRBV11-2,ASSPGNTIY
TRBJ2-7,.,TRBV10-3,AISESAGGLNEQY
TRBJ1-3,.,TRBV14,ASSQDDRGNTIY
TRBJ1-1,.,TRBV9,ASSAWGPPTEAF
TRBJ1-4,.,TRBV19,ASTPYPSEKLF
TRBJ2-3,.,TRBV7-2,ASSFTDTQY
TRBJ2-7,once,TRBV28,ASSPRLAGGSYEQY
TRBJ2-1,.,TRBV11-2,ASSLSASSGRVWHEQF
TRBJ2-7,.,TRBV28,ASRVAEPPYEQY
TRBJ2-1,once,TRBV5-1,ASSLQLAGDNEQF
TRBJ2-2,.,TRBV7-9,ASSFLSANTGELF
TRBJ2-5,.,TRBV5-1,ASSLALSMTTGETQY
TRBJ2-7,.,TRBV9,ASSVSPNYEQY
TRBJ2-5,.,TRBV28,ASKLAGTQETQY
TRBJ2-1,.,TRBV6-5,ASSYTAGSAYNEQF
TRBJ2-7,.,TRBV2,ASSDLQAGKSYEQY
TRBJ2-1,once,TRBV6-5,ASRSTISYNEQF
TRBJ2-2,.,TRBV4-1,ASSQPLRDSRAGELF
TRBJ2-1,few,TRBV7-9,ASSLASLAGAPNEQF
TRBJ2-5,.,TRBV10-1,ASSEGVADEETQY
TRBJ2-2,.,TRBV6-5,ASSYGLGFTGELF
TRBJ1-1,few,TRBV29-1,SVDQAVDTEAF
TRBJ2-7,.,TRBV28,ASKSSGESYEQY
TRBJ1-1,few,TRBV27,ASSLMAGGTEAF
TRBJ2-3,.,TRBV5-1,ASSLGPRNPSSHTDTQY
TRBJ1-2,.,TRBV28,ASSLVSRKGIYGYT
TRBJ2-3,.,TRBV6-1,ASSELRGAATDTQY
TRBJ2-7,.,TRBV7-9,ASRWGSAYEQY
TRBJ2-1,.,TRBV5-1,ASSFGANNEQF
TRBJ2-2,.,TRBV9,ASSVTGELF
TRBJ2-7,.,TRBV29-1,SVEDQGGGEQY
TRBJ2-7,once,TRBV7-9,ASSSHLRTSGSHEQY
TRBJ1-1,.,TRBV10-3,AIRIVGVNTEAF
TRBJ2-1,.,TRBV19,ASRWGAGYNEQF
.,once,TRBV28,ASSLRGSGRSYEQY
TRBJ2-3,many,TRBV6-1,ASSGLAGGPDTQY
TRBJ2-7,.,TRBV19,ASSIRGQIYEQY
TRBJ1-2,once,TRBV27,ASSLRASYYGYT
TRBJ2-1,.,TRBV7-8,ASSLTTGLALNEQF
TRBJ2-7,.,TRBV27,ASSTGLASYEQY
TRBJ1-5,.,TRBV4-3,ASSQDHAGGFNQPQH
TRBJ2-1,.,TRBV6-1,ASSESLLPHEQF
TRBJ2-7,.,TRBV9,ASSQYKGGREQY
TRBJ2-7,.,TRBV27,ASSLGDRGSYEQY
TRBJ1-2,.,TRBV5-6,ASSLVRDGYT
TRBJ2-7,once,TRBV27,ASSLSRGTSYEQY
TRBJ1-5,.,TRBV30,AWSVPSGPNQPQH
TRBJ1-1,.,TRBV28,ASSQGNTEAF